These T cell receptor beta chains were read from a single sample in a study of a mutant IDH1 vaccine in newly diagnosed glioma. The protocol was immunoSEQ multiplex PCR, while the TCRdb copy is restricted to in-frame clones and leaves out a portion. This table has approximately 92,000 clones, around 80% appearing once. The source was PBMCs, collected from a glioma patient treated with radiotherapy, temozolomide or both. Receptor source: a man aged 35-49 years with glioma. CDR3s include the opening cysteine and the closing phenylalanine or tryptophan. The D gene is left open where the match is weak. Size is omitted from some rows. Given values are once, few, many or a class for expanded clones.

j_call: TRBJ2-6
v_call: TRBV5-4
clone_size: once
d_call: NA
cdr3_nt: TGTGCCAGCAGATCCGCTCCCTCTGGGGCCAACGTCCTGACTTTC
cdr3_aa: CASRSAPSGANVLTF

j_call: TRBJ1-4
v_call: TRBV7-8
clone_size: many
d_call: TRBD1
cdr3_nt: TGTGCCAGCAGCTGGGGGGACAGAGTCGAAAAACTGTTTTTT
cdr3_aa: CASSWGDRVEKLFF

j_call: TRBJ2-7
v_call: TRBV10-3
clone_size: once
d_call: NA
cdr3_nt: TGTGTCGCCTCCGGGACTGCCCTAGGCGAGCAGTACTTC
cdr3_aa: CVASGTALGEQYF

j_call: TRBJ2-1
v_call: TRBV4-3
clone_size: NA
d_call: NA
cdr3_nt: TGCGCCAGCAGCCGGGGACTTACGAGCTCCTACAATGAGCAGTTCTTC
cdr3_aa: CASSRGLTSSYNEQFF

j_call: TRBJ2-6
v_call: TRBV7-2
clone_size: NA
d_call: TRBD2
cdr3_nt: TGTGCCAGCAGCGGGAGGGTTTCTGGGGCCAACGTCCTGACTTTC
cdr3_aa: CASSGRVSGANVLTF

j_call: TRBJ1-2
v_call: TRBV7-8
clone_size: once
d_call: TRBD1
cdr3_nt: TGTGCCAGCAGCTTAAGGAGGACAGGGCCCTATGGCTACACCTTC
cdr3_aa: CASSLRRTGPYGYTF

j_call: TRBJ2-7
v_call: TRBV5-6
clone_size: NA
d_call: TRBD1
cdr3_nt: TGTGCCAGCAGCTTGCCCAGGGGGCAAGACGAGCAGTACTTC
cdr3_aa: CASSLPRGQDEQYF

j_call: TRBJ2-7
v_call: TRBV28
clone_size: NA
d_call: NA
cdr3_nt: TGTGCCAGCAGTTTCACTCTATTCTGGGGCGAGCAGTACTTC
cdr3_aa: CASSFTLFWGEQYF

j_call: TRBJ1-6
v_call: TRBV6-6
clone_size: NA
d_call: NA
cdr3_nt: TGTGCCAGCAGCTTCGACAGGTTGGATTCACCCCTCCACTTT
cdr3_aa: CASSFDRLDSPLHF

j_call: TRBJ2-1
v_call: TRBV7-2
clone_size: NA
d_call: TRBD2
cdr3_nt: TGTGCCAGCACCCTCACTAGCGGTTTGTACAATGAGCAGTTCTTC
cdr3_aa: CASTLTSGLYNEQFF

j_call: TRBJ2-1
v_call: TRBV19
clone_size: NA
d_call: NA
cdr3_nt: TGTGCCAGTAGTATAGTTGGGATAGCATCCTACAATGAGCAGTTCTTC
cdr3_aa: CASSIVGIASYNEQFF

j_call: TRBJ1-2
v_call: TRBV10-2
clone_size: NA
d_call: NA
cdr3_nt: TGCGCCAGCAGTGAAGGCAGGGCCCCTTCTTTGGGCTACACCTTC
cdr3_aa: CASSEGRAPSLGYTF

j_call: TRBJ2-3
v_call: TRBV7-2
clone_size: NA
d_call: NA
cdr3_nt: TGTGCCAGCAGCTTAGCCCCGGGAGACACAGATACGCAGTATTTT
cdr3_aa: CASSLAPGDTDTQYF

j_call: TRBJ2-7
v_call: TRBV7-9
clone_size: NA
d_call: NA
cdr3_nt: TGTGCCAGCAGCCCTTGGGACGGTAACTACGAGCAGTACTTC
cdr3_aa: CASSPWDGNYEQYF

j_call: TRBJ1-5
v_call: TRBV7-2
clone_size: NA
d_call: TRBD1
cdr3_nt: TGTGCCAGCAGCCCCTCTCGACAGGGGCCCAGGTGGAATCAGCCCCAGCATTTT
cdr3_aa: CASSPSRQGPRWNQPQHF

j_call: TRBJ1-2
v_call: TRBV6-1
clone_size: NA
d_call: NA
cdr3_nt: TGTGCCAGCAGTGCAACCAAAGGGGCTACTAACTATGGCTACACCTTC
cdr3_aa: CASSATKGATNYGYTF

j_call: TRBJ1-4
v_call: TRBV2
clone_size: NA
d_call: NA
cdr3_nt: TGTGCCAGCATGCAGGCCAATGAAAAACTGTTTTTT
cdr3_aa: CASMQANEKLFF

j_call: TRBJ2-7
v_call: TRBV11-3
clone_size: NA
d_call: NA
cdr3_nt: TGTGCCAGCAGCTTACCGGTTACCTACGAGCAGTACTTC
cdr3_aa: CASSLPVTYEQYF

j_call: TRBJ2-5
v_call: TRBV7-6
clone_size: once
d_call: TRBD2
cdr3_nt: TGTGCCAGCAGCTTAATCCCTAGCGGGGGGGCCGCCCAAGAGACCCAGTACTTC
cdr3_aa: CASSLIPSGGAAQETQYF

j_call: TRBJ1-6
v_call: TRBV11-2
clone_size: NA
d_call: TRBD1
cdr3_nt: TGTGCCAGCACCCGGGACAGTTATAATTCACCCCTCCACTTT
cdr3_aa: CASTRDSYNSPLHF

j_call: TRBJ2-3
v_call: TRBV4-1
clone_size: NA
d_call: TRBD1
cdr3_nt: TGCGCCAGCAGCCAAGGGGACAGGGGGTTCACAGATACGCAGTATTTT
cdr3_aa: CASSQGDRGFTDTQYF

j_call: TRBJ2-1
v_call: TRBV20-1
clone_size: NA
d_call: NA
cdr3_nt: TGCAGTGCTAGAGGCCCCAGTGAGCAGTTCTTC
cdr3_aa: CSARGPSEQFF

j_call: TRBJ2-5
v_call: TRBV30
clone_size: few
d_call: TRBD1
cdr3_nt: TGTGCCTGGAGGCCCCCGGGACAGGGTTTCGAGACCCAGTACTTC
cdr3_aa: CAWRPPGQGFETQYF

j_call: TRBJ2-5
v_call: TRBV4-2
clone_size: NA
d_call: TRBD2
cdr3_nt: TGTGCCAGCAGCCAACAGACGGGGGGGCCGGAGACCCAGTACTTC
cdr3_aa: CASSQQTGGPETQYF